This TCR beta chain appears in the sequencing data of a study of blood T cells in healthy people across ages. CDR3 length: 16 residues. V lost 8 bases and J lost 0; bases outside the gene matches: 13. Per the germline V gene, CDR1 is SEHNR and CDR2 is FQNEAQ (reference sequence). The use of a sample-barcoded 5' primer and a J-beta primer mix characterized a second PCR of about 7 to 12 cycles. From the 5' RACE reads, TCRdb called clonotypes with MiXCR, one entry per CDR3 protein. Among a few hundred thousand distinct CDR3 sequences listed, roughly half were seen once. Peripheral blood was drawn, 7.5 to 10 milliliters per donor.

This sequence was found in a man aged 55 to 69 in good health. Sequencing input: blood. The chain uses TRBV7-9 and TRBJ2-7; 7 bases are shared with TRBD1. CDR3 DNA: TGTGCCAGCGGCGTCATGAGCTGGGACAGCTCCTACGAGCAGTACTTC. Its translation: CASGVMSWDSSYEQYF.